The present T cell receptor (beta chain) was sequenced within a study of blood T cells in healthy people across ages. V trimming: 7 bases; J trimming: 4 bases; junction bases outside the gene matches: 7. The CDR3 length is 13 residues. Germline-derived CDR1 and CDR2 are SQVTM and ANQGSEA. Alongside a J-beta primer mix, a sample-barcoded 5' primer served in a second PCR lasting roughly 7 to 11 cycles. TCRdb reanalysed the 5' RACE reads using MiXCR and keeps one entry per CDR3 protein. The repertoire holds 750,000 to 850,000 distinct CDR3 sequences, with 20% to 25% as singletons. In addition, the sample was reused for a study of T cells of mothers and their children.

The sequencing sample was made of blood. The V call is TRBV29-1, the J call TRBJ1-1, with 9 bases that match TRBD1. The TCR sequence derives from a boy younger than 18 in good health. Here the CDR3 reads CSATGQGVTEAFF. In DNA, the CDR3 is TGCAGCGCCACGGGACAGGGTGTCACTGAAGCTTTCTTT.